This section outlines one T cell receptor beta chain sequence together with its context. No antigen is known for it. These data belong to a study of siplizumab effects on memory and regulatory T cells. V shed 1 base and J 9 bases; nucleotides not matched to a gene: 17. The CDR3 covers 18 residues. Germline values: CDR1 SGDLS, CDR2 YYNGEE. Study-level results: Naive T cells seemed more diverse than memory cells and seemed major alloresponse contributors. Unstimulated subsets were the mapping target of only a minor fraction of alloreactive clones. The study found that siplizumab significantly reduced alloreactive sequences traceable to unstimulated CD4+ memory cells.

This table comes from immunoSEQ multiplex PCR, and its TCRdb copy is limited to in-frame clones, with some not included. The table shows around 99,000 clones, with 90% to 95% occurring only once. V usage is TRBV9 and J usage is TRBJ2-1, with 9 bases lining up with TRBD2. Sequenced material: Tregs sorted from blood. This receptor was taken from a human donor in good health. CDR3 protein: CASSVTLNPTSGRTEQFF. In nucleotides, the CDR3 is TGTGCCAGCAGCGTAACCTTAAATCCGACTAGCGGACGTACTGAGCAGTTCTTC.